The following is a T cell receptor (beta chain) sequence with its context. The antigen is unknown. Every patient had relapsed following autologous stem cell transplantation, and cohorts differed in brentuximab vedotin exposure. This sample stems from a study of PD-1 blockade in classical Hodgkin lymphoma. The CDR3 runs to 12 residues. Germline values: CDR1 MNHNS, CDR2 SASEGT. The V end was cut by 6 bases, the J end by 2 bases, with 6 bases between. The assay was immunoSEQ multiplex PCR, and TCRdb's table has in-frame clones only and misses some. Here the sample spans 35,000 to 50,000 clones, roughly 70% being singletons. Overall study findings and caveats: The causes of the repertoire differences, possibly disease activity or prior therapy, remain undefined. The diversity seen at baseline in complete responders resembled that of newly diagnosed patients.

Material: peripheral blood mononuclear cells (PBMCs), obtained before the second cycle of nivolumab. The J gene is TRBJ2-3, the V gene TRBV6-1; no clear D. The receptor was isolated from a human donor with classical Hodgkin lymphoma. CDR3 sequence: CASRTFTDTQYF. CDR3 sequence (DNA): TGTGCCAGCAGAACATTCACAGATACGCAGTATTTT.